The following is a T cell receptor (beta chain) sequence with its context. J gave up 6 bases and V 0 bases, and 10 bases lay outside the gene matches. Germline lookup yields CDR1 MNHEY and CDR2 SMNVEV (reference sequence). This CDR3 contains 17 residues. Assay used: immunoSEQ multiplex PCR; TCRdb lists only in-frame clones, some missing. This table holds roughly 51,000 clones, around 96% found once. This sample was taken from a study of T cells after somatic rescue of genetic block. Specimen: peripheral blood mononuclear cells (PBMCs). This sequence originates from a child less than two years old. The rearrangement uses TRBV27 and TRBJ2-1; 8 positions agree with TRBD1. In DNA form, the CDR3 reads TGTGCCAGCAGTTTATCGCCAGACAGGGGACTTAGCAATGAGCAGTTCTTC. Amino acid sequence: CASSLSPDRGLSNEQFF.